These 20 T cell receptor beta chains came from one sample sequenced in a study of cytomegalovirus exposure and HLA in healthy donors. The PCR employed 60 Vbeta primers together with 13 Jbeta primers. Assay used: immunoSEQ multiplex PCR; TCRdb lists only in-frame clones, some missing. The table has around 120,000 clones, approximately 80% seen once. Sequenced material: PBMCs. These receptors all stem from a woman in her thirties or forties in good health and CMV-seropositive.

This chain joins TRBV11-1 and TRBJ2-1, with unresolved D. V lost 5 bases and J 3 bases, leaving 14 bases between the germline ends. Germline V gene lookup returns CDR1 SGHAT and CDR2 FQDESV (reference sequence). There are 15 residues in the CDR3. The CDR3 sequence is CASSPRLGYYNEQFF. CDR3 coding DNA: TGTGCCAGCAGCCCTAGATTAGGATACTACAATGAGCAGTTCTTC.

CDR3 protein: CASSRQTGGQETQYF. CDR3 sequence (DNA): TGTGCCAGCTCTCGACAGACAGGTGGACAAGAGACCCAGTACTTC. The chain recombines TRBV18 with TRBJ2-5, with a weak D call TRBD1 (6 bases). The CDR3 is 15 residues long. The germline V gene has CDR1 KGHSH and CDR2 LQKENI. Between the trimmed V and J ends, which lost 6 bases and 2 bases, there was a span of 16 bases.

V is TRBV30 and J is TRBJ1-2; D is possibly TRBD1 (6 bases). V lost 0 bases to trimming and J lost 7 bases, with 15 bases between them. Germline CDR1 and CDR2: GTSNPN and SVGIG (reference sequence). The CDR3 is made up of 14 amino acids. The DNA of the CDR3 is TGTGCCTGGAGTGTATCCCCCACAGGGACTGGCTACACCTTC. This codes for CAWSVSPTGTGYTF.

CDR3 DNA: TGTGCCAGCAGTCCCAGGATAGAGAACACTGAAGCTTTCTTT. Translating gives CASSPRIENTEAFF. The chain joins TRBV6-5 to TRBJ1-1; no firm D call. CDR3 length equals 14 residues. V dropped 5 bases and J dropped 1 base, with 11 bases sitting between them. Germline V gene data show CDR1 as MNHEY and CDR2 as SVGAGI.

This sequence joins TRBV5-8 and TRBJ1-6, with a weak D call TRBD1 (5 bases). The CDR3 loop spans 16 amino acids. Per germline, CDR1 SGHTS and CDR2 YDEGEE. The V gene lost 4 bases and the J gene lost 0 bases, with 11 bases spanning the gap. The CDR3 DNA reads TGTGCCAGCAGCCGACAGAGGAGCTCCTATAATTCACCCCTCCACTTT. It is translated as CASSRQRSSYNSPLHF.

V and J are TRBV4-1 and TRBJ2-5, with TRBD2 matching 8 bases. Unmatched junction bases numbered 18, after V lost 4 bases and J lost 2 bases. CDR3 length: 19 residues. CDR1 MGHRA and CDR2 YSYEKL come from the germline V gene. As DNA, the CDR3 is TGCGCCAGCAGCCGCCGACCCCGGCAGCGGGGGACCCCTCAAGAGACCCAGTACTTC. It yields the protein CASSRRPRQRGTPQETQYF.

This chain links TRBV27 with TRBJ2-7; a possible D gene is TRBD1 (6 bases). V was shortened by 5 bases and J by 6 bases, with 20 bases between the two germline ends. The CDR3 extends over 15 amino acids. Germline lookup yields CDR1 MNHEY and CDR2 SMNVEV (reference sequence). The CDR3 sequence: CASSRWDNSGSEQYF. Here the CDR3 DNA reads TGTGCCAGCAGTCGATGGGACAACTCGGGATCCGAGCAGTACTTC.

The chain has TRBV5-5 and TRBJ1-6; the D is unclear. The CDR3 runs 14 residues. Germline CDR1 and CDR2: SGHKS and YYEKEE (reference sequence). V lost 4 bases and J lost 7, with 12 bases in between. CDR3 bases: TGTGCCAGCAGCGTCGTAGCCCCAAATTCACCCCTCCACTTT. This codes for CASSVVAPNSPLHF.

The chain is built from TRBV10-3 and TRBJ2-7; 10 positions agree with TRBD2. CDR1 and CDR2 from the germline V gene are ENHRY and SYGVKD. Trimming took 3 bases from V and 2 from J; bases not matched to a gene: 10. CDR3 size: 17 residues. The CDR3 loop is CAISERTSGPGAYEQYF. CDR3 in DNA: TGTGCCATCAGTGAACGGACTAGCGGTCCGGGGGCCTACGAGCAGTACTTC.

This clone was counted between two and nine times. The CDR3 DNA sequence: TGCACCAGCAGCCTAGAGGGACTAGCGGGATCGGCCACCGGGGAGCTGTTTTTT. It encodes CTSSLEGLAGSATGELFF. The genes are TRBV1 and TRBJ2-2; the table's D call, TRBD2, has no DNA check behind it. TRBV1 represents a pseudogene. The CDR3 extends over 18 amino acids.

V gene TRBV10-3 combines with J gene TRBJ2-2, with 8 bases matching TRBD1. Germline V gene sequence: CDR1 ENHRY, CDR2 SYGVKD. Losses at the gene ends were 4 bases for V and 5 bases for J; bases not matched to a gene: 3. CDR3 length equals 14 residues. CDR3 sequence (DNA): TGTGCCATCAGTGGACAGGGGTTAACCGGGGAGCTGTTTTTT. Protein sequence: CAISGQGLTGELFF.

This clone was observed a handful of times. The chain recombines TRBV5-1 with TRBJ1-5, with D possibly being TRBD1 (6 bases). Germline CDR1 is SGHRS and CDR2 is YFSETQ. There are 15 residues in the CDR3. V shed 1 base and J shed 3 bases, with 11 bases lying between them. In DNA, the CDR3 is TGCGCCAGCAGCTTGTCGGACAGCTTCAATCAGCCCCAGCATTTT. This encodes CASSLSDSFNQPQHF.

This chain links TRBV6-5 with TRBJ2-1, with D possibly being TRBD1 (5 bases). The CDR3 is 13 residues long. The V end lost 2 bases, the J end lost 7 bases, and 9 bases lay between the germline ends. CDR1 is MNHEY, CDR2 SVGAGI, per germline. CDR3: CASSYGALNEQFF. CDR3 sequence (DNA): TGTGCCAGCAGTTACGGGGCACTAAATGAGCAGTTCTTC.

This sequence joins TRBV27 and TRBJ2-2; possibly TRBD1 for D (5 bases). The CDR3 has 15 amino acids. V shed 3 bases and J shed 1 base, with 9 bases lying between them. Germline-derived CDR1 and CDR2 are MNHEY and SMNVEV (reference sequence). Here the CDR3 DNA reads TGTGCCAGCAGTTTGGTAGGGGTGAACACCGGGGAGCTGTTTTTT. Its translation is CASSLVGVNTGELFF.

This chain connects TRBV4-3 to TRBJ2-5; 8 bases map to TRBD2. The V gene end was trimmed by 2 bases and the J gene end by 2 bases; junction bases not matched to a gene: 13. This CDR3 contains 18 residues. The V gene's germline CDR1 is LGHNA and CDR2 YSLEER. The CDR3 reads CASSQWWSLAGGQETQYF. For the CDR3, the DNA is TGCGCCAGCAGCCAATGGTGGTCGCTAGCGGGTGGACAAGAGACCCAGTACTTC.

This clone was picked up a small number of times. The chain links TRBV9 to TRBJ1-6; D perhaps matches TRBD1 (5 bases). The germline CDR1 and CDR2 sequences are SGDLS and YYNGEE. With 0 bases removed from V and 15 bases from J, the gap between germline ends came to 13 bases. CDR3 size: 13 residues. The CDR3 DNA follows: TGTGCCAGCAGCGTAGATATGGGGGGTAACCTCCACTTT. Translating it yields CASSVDMGGNLHF.

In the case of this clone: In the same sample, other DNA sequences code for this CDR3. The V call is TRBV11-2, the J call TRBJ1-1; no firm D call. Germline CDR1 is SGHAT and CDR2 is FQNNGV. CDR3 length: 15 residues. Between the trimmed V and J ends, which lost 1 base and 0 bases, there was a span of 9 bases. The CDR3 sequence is CASSLGPGMNTEAFF. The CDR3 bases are TGTGCCAGCAGCTTAGGCCCAGGCATGAACACTGAAGCTTTCTTT.

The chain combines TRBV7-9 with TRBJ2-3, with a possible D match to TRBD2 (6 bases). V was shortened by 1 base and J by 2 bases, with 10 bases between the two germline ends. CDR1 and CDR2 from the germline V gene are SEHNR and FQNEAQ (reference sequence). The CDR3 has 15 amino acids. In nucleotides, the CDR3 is TGTGCCAGCAGCTTAGGGGGGGAGACCACAGATACGCAGTATTTT. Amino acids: CASSLGGETTDTQYF.

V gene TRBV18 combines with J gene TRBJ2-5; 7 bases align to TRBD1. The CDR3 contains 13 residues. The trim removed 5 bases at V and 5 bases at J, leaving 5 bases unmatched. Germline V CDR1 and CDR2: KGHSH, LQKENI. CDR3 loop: CASSSQGRETQYF. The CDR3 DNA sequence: TGTGCCAGCTCATCACAGGGGCGGGAGACCCAGTACTTC.

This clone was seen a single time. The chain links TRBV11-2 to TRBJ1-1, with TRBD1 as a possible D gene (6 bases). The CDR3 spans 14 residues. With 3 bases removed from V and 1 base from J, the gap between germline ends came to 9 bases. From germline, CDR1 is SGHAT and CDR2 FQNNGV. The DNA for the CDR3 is TGTGCCAGCAGCTTTGGCAGGGGGAACACTGAAGCTTTCTTT. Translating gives CASSFGRGNTEAFF. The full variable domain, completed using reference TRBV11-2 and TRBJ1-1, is EAGVAQSPRYKIIEKRQSVAFWCNPISGHATLYWYQQILGQGPKLLIQFQNNGVVDDSQLPKDRFSAERLKGVDSTLKIQPAKLEDSAVYLCASSFGRGNTEAFFGQGTRLTVV.